The clone carrying this TCR beta chain was recorded many times. What it binds is unknown. The sample originates from a study of naive and memory T cell subsets. Study-level points and caveats: A few larger clonotypes appeared in naive repertoires, especially CD8, possibly memory cells re-expressing CD45RA.

Two oligonucleotides, mixed equimolar, formed the beta constant-region primer covering TRBC1 and TRBC2. Ligated cDNA was amplified by four rounds of PCR with nested alpha and beta constant-region primers and SP2. TCRdb itself ran the UMI-ligation and nested PCR reads through MiXCR, one entry per CDR3 protein. The top ten hold 2.8% of the sample, which has roughly 100,000 distinct CDR3 sequences, 14% seen once. The TCR was taken from a human donor in good health. Input material: naive CD8+ T cells from blood.

CDR3 DNA: TGTGCCAGCAGACAGGACAGGGACGAGCAGTACTTC. Its protein is CASRQDRDEQYF. The V gene is TRBV12-3 or TRBV12-4, the J gene TRBJ2-7; 8 bases match TRBD1. The CDR3 sequence is 12 residues long. Trimming removed 6 bases from V and 5 bases from J; junction bases left unmatched: 3.